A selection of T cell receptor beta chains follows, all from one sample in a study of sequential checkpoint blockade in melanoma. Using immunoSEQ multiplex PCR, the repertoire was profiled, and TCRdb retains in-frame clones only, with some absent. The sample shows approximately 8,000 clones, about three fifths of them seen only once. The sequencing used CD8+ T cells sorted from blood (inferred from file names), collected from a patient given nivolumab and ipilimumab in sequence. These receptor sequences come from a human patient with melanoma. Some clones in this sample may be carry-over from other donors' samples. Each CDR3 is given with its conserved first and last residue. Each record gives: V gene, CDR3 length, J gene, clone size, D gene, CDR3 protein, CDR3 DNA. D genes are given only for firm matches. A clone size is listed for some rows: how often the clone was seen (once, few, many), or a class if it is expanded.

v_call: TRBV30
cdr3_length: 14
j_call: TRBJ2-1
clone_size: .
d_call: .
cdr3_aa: CAWSVRGSHNEQFF
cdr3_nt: TGTGCCTGGAGTGTAAGGGGGTCCCACAATGAGCAGTTCTTC

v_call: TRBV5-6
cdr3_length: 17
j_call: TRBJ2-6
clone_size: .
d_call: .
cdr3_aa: CASRAEGAPSGANVLTF
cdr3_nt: TGTGCCAGCAGAGCGGAGGGAGCACCCTCTGGGGCCAACGTCCTGACTTTC

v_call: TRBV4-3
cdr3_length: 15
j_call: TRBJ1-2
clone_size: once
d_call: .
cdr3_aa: CASSQEVGVRRGYTF
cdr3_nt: TGCGCCAGCAGCCAAGAGGTCGGGGTACGTAGGGGCTACACCTTC

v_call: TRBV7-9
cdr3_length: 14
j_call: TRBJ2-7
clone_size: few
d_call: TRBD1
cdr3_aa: CASSSTGGRDEQYF
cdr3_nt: TGTGCCAGCAGCTCCACAGGGGGCAGGGACGAGCAGTACTTC

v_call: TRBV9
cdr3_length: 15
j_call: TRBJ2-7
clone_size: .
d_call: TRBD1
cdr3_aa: CASSIRGQGAYEQYF
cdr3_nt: TGTGCCAGCAGCATACGAGGACAGGGGGCCTACGAGCAGTACTTC

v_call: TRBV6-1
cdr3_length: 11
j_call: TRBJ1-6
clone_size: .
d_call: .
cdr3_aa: CASTKNSPLHF
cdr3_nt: TGTGCCAGCACCAAAAATTCACCCCTCCACTTT

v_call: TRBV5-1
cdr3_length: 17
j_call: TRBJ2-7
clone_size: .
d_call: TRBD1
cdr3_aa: CASSFGLSRDRDGEQYF
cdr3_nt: TGCGCCAGCAGCTTTGGTCTATCCCGGGACAGGGATGGGGAGCAGTACTTC

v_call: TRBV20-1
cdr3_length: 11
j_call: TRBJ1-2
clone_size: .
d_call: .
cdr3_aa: CSARAGDGYTF
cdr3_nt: TGCAGTGCTAGGGCAGGGGATGGCTACACCTTC

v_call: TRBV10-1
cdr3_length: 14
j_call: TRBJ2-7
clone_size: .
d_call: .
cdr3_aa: CASSEGGRSYEQYF
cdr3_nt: TGCGCCAGCAGTGAAGGAGGCAGGTCCTACGAGCAGTACTTC

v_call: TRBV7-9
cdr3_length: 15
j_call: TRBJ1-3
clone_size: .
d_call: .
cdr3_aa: CASRLEVGEGNTIYF
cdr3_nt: TGTGCCAGCAGATTAGAGGTGGGAGAAGGAAACACCATATATTTT

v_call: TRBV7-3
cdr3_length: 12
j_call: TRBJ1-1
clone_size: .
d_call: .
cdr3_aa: CASSLGGAEAFF
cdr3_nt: TGTGCCAGCAGCTTGGGGGGGGCAGAAGCTTTCTTT

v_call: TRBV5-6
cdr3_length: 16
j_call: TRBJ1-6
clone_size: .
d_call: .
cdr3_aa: CATTAGEKAYNSPLHF
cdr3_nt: TGTGCCACCACCGCCGGGGAAAAGGCCTATAATTCACCCCTCCACTTT

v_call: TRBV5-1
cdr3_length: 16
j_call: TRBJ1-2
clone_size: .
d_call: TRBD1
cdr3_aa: CASSLEGRAGGYGYTF
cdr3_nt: TGCGCCAGCAGCTTGGAAGGCAGGGCAGGGGGTTATGGCTACACCTTC

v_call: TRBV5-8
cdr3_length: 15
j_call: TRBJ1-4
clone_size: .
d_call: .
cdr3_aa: CASSVVRRANEKLFF
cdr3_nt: TGTGCCAGCAGCGTCGTCCGGCGGGCTAATGAAAAACTGTTTTTT

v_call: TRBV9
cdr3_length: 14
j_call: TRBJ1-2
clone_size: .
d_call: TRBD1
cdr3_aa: CASSPSTGGYGYTF
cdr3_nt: TGTGCCAGCAGCCCCTCGACAGGGGGTTATGGCTACACCTTC

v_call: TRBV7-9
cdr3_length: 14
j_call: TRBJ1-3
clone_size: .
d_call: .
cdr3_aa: CASSPRTDGNTIYF
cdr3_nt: TGTGCCAGCAGCCCGAGGACAGACGGAAACACCATATATTTT